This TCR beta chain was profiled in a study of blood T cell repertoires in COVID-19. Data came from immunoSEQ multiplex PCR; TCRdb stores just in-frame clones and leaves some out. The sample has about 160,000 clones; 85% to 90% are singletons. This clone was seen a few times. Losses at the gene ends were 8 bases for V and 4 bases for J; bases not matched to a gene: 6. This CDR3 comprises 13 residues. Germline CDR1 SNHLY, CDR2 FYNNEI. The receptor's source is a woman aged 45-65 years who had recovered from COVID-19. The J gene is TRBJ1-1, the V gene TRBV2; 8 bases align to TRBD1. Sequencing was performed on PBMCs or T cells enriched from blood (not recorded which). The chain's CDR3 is CASGRQGITEAFF. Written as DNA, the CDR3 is TGTGCCAGCGGGCGACAGGGGATCACTGAAGCTTTCTTT.